This T cell receptor beta chain was sequenced during a study of glioma-infiltrating T cells. About the study: Sequencing aimed for about 4- to 11-fold coverage of about 940,000 peripheral T cells.

Amplification of TCR alpha and beta CDR3 regions from RNA used iRepertoire nested multiplex PCR. TCRdb passed the multiplex PCR reads through MiXCR, listing each CDR3 protein once. Here the sample spans 300,000 to 400,000 distinct CDR3 sequences, 41% being singletons. V dropped 2 bases and J dropped 3; count of bases not matched to a gene: 9. The CDR3 is made up of 17 amino acids. CDR1 and CDR2 from the germline V gene are LNHNV and YYDKDF (reference sequence). The chain is built from TRBV15 and TRBJ2-7, with 11 bases identical to TRBD2. The sequenced sample consisted of glioma tissue, nonneoplastic brain tissue, or PBMCs (not recorded which). This receptor was taken from a human donor with low-grade glioma or glioblastoma, undergoing nonglioma brain surgery, or in good health (not recorded which). CDR3 amino acids: CATSRSLLAGDGYEQYF. The CDR3 DNA reads TGTGCCACCAGCAGATCTCTACTAGCGGGAGACGGCTACGAGCAGTACTTC.